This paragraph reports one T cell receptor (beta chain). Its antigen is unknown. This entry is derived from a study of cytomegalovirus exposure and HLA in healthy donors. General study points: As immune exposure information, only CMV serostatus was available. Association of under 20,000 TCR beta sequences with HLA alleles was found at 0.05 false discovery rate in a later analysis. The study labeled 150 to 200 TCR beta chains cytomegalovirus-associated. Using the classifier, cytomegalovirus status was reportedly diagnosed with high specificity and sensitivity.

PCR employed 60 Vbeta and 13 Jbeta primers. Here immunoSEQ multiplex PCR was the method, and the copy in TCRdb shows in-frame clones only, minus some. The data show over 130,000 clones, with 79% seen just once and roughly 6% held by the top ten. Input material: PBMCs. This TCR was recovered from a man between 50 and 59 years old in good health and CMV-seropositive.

The CDR3 DNA is TGTGCCTGGAGTGGGGGGCGGTCCGCACCAGGCCAAGAGACCCAGTACTTC. Translating gives CAWSGGRSAPGQETQYF. The J gene is TRBJ2-5, the V gene TRBV30; D perhaps matches TRBD1 (6 bases). The CDR3 spans 17 residues. Trimming took 1 base from V and 1 from J, leaving 19 bases between them. Germline V gene data show CDR1 as GTSNPN and CDR2 as SVGIG (reference sequence). The variable domain in full, completed from reference TRBV30 and TRBJ2-5, reads SQTIHQWPATLVQPVGSPLSLECTVEGTSNPNLYWYRQAAGRGLQLLFYSVGIGQISSEVPQNLSASRPQDRQFILSSKKLLLSDSGFYLCAWSGGRSAPGQETQYFGPGTRLLVL.